The rows below give T cell receptor beta chains drawn from one sample of a study of CXCR3-negative and CXCR3-positive naive CD8 T cells. Each CDR3 protein gets one entry in TCRdb, which reprocessed the 5' RACE reads and gives no DNA. This sample lists roughly 40,000 distinct CDR3 sequences; its ten largest clones have 1.5% to 2%. Sequenced input: naive CXCR3- CD8+ T cells from blood. These receptor sequences come from a human donor in good health. Some clones in this sample may be carry-over from other donors' samples. CDR3s include the opening cysteine and the closing phenylalanine or tryptophan. Clone sizes are given selectively: once, few, many, or a class where the clone is expanded.

clone_size,v_call,j_call,cdr3_aa
-,TRBV5-6,TRBJ2-7,CASSPAPRDLYEQYF
-,TRBV4-1,TRBJ2-6,CASSPGPSSGANVLTF
-,TRBV9,TRBJ2-2,CASSLTSGGMNTGELFF
-,TRBV5-5,TRBJ2-1,CASSLGSLVPEQFF
-,TRBV20-1,TRBJ2-3,CIALETSGADTQYF
-,TRBV29-1,TRBJ2-4,CSVEGQGNIQYF
-,TRBV27,TRBJ2-7,CASRPPGLYEQYF
-,TRBV4-3,TRBJ2-1,CASSHTLAGFWNEQFF
medium-sized,TRBV3-1,TRBJ2-2,CASSHMSAHRELFF
-,TRBV6-2/TRBV6-3,TRBJ2-7,CASSYGSRSSYEQYF
-,TRBV29-1,TRBJ2-1,CSVETTGDNEQFF
-,TRBV7-2,TRBJ1-5,CASSSGFSNQPQHF
-,TRBV7-2,TRBJ2-2,CASSPGTNTGELFF
-,TRBV14,TRBJ2-2,CASSQEGYTGELFF
-,TRBV29-1,TRBJ2-7,CSVPGRDTYEQYF
-,TRBV6-2/TRBV6-3,TRBJ2-7,CASTPEGEGEQYF
-,TRBV28,TRBJ2-3,CASSFRREATDTQYF
-,TRBV20-1,TRBJ1-1,CSARVIANTEAFF
-,TRBV6-2/TRBV6-3,TRBJ2-1,CASSYSPRLAGRNEQFF
-,TRBV28,TRBJ2-3,CASSTSREQYF
medium-sized,TRBV9,TRBJ2-2,CASSKTGELFF
-,TRBV6-5,TRBJ1-6,CASSPPGSYSPLHF
-,TRBV28,TRBJ2-5,CASSVPGGNIQETQYF
-,TRBV29-1,TRBJ2-1,CSVENPMGGYNEQFF
-,TRBV29-1,TRBJ1-2,CSVWDGSYGYTF
medium-sized,TRBV7-3,TRBJ1-1,CASSLTGKMNTEAFF
-,TRBV14,TRBJ2-7,CASTGPGSYEQYF
-,TRBV20-1,TRBJ2-7,CSARDMKSYEQYF
-,TRBV5-1,TRBJ2-1,CASSWNSVEQFF
-,TRBV28,TRBJ2-1,CASSSPPGGMGNNEQFF
-,TRBV28,TRBJ2-7,CASSLASQGMYEQYF
-,TRBV5-1,TRBJ2-3,CASSTGPVHTDTQYF
-,TRBV14,TRBJ2-5,CASSDNQEYQETQYF
-,TRBV19,TRBJ1-1,CASSTQLRTLNTEAFF
-,TRBV29-1,TRBJ2-7,CSVEDLKGYEQYF
-,TRBV6-5,TRBJ2-7,CASSPPDRVYEQYF
-,TRBV7-2,TRBJ2-4,CASSVMGLAGVAKNIQYF
-,TRBV21-1,TRBJ1-4,CASSKGPQGGSATNEKLFF